Here is one T cell receptor (beta chain) with its context. Its antigen is not known. The PCR had 60 Vbeta and 13 Jbeta primers. Method: immunoSEQ multiplex PCR; TCRdb's copy keeps in-frame clones and lacks some. Its table records roughly 50,000 clones. V lost 6 bases and J lost 5, with 10 bases in between. CDR3 length: 12 amino acids. Germline CDR1 reads MNHEY; CDR2 reads SVGAGI. The data are from a study of cytomegalovirus exposure and HLA in healthy donors. Study-level information: An analysis done earlier identified almost 120 million unique TCR beta sequences from about 179 million T cells.

Study-wide findings and caveats: Some public TCRs appeared in many individuals, while most sequences were rare. Later examination showed HLA-associated TCR beta chains had greater clonal expansion than equally common others. Available immune exposure information was restricted to CMV serostatus only.

V usage is TRBV6-5 and J usage is TRBJ2-5; D call uncertain. The receptor's source is a man aged 40-49 years in good health and CMV-seropositive. Sequenced input: PBMCs. As DNA, the CDR3 is TGTGCCAGCAGCTCAGAGGCCGAGACCCAGTACTTC. This sequence encodes CASSSEAETQYF.